This T cell receptor (beta chain) derives from a study of beta chain features in type 1 diabetes. Study-wide points: Healthy donors had naive, central memory and Treg TCRB repertoires that appeared less similar than those seen among patients. In patients and controls equally, PCR might favor templates that are shorter. In all four CD4+ subsets, TCRB CDR3 length was significantly, moderately reduced in type 1 diabetes. Type 1 diabetes patients had fewer VDJ junction insertions and more deletions.

In the case of this clone: Its antigen remains unidentified.

The authors obtained over 98% purity in all sorted populations. The investigators reverse transcribed all of the isolated RNA, so they sequenced expressed TCRB transcripts. Profiled with immunoSEQ multiplex PCR; TCRdb holds only in-frame clones, not every one. The sample includes 310,000 or so clones, over 12% of them seen just once. The sample comprised naive CD4+ T cells from blood. The sequence came from a man aged 18 to 29 with type 1 diabetes.

The CDR3 loop reads CASSVVSLRNQPQHF. The CDR3 bases are TGTGCCAGCAGCGTAGTTTCTCTGCGGAATCAGCCCCAGCATTTT. The chain links TRBV9 to TRBJ1-5, with D unclear. This CDR3 is built from 15 residues. CDR1 is SGDLS and CDR2 is YYNGEE in the germline V gene. The germline V and J ends were trimmed by 0 bases and 4 bases, with 11 bases remaining between them.